The rows below give T cell receptor beta chains drawn from one sample of a study of tumor-infiltrating lymphocytes in primary liver carcinoma. Each CDR3 protein gets one entry after TCRdb re-called the multiplex PCR reads with MiXCR. The sample has 100,000 to 150,000 distinct CDR3 sequences; roughly three fifths are singletons. Sample: liver tumor tissue from sampling region 3. The receptors come from a woman in her fifties or sixties with primary liver carcinoma and hepatitis B virus infection. Both conserved end residues are part of each CDR3. D genes are given only for firm matches.

J | V | D | CDR3
TRBJ2-1 | TRBV10-1 | TRBD1 | CASSPYRDSSCNEQFF
TRBJ1-1 | TRBV7-9 | NA | CASSHLTGRDTEAFF
TRBJ2-4 | TRBV10-2 | NA | CAISESRGWDTQYF
TRBJ2-1 | TRBV11-2 | NA | CASSLAGQYNEQFF
TRBJ1-2 | TRBV6-6 | NA | CASTPYEEGYTF
TRBJ1-2 | TRBV18 | NA | CASSPPSVPYGYTF
TRBJ2-7 | TRBV28 | TRBD1 | CASSPGGAASYEQYF
TRBJ1-4 | TRBV10-3 | TRBD1 | CAIRGDRPYEKLFF
TRBJ1-3 | TRBV29-1 | TRBD1 | CSVGDHSSQGAGDTIYF
TRBJ2-1 | TRBV11-3 | TRBD2 | CASGQTSGVYNEQLF
TRBJ1-2 | TRBV7-2 | TRBD1 | CASSLTGGVEGYTF
TRBJ2-1 | TRBV11-2 | TRBD1 | CTSSLEGAPDVEQFF
TRBJ1-1 | TRBV14 | NA | CASSQDGRVFRAFF
TRBJ2-1 | TRBV11-3 | TRBD2 | CASDLGGSTNEQFF
TRBJ2-1 | TRBV6-2/TRBV6-3 | NA | CASWGYSSHYNEQFF
TRBJ2-4 | TRBV20-1 | NA | CSAPALNIQYF
TRBJ2-3 | TRBV7-8 | NA | CASSLPNRTDTRYF
TRBJ1-1 | TRBV6-5 | NA | CASSYDQVNTEAFF
TRBJ2-1 | TRBV11-3 | NA | CASSLGQDWRADYNEQFF
TRBJ1-1 | TRBV7-3 | NA | CASSSLGGGTEAFF
TRBJ2-1 | TRBV5-1 | NA | CASTGMVPNERFF
TRBJ2-5 | TRBV6-5 | NA | CASSYSIAGSETQYF
TRBJ2-7 | TRBV4-1 | NA | CASSQDYERYF
TRBJ2-2 | TRBV6-1 | NA | CGSSVEGLARGGELFF
TRBJ2-1 | TRBV7-9 | TRBD2 | CASSPNPLAGGHRNEQFF
TRBJ2-2 | TRBV11-2 | NA | CASSLEQASGELFF
TRBJ2-4 | TRBV7-9 | TRBD2 | CASSFNPSSGSNIQYF
TRBJ2-5 | TRBV29-1 | NA | CSVPPDRGGQETQYF
TRBJ2-1 | TRBV5-8 | TRBD1 | CASSRTGTIQFF
TRBJ1-1 | TRBV11-2 | TRBD1 | CASSLRILQGTEAFF
TRBJ1-6 | TRBV28 | TRBD1 | CASSPVRGQRSPLHF
TRBJ2-5 | TRBV6-6 | NA | CTSSPQGRAARETQYF
TRBJ2-1 | TRBV7-9 | TRBD2 | CASSPRRALTSGRGNEQLF
TRBJ2-1 | TRBV6-4 | NA | CASSDGAEKYNEQFF
TRBJ2-3 | TRBV5-1 | TRBD1 | CASSLGDRTQPSTDTQYF
TRBJ2-3 | TRBV29-1 | NA | CSVRLRGTETQYF
TRBJ1-1 | TRBV11-2 | NA | CASILEPGPNTEAFF
TRBJ1-1 | TRBV29-1 | TRBD1 | CSVKRDSVGNTEAFF
TRBJ2-5 | TRBV6-6 | TRBD2 | CASTRTSGGETPYF